These T cell receptor beta chains were read from a single sample in a study of cytomegalovirus exposure and HLA in healthy donors. Assay used: immunoSEQ multiplex PCR; TCRdb lists only in-frame clones, some missing. The profile shows approximately 90,000 clones, around 77% of them singletons. The material sequenced was PBMCs. The source is a boy younger than 18 in good health and CMV-seronegative. Each CDR3 is given with its conserved first and last residue.

j_gene: TRBJ2-1
v_gene: TRBV27
CDR3aa: CASSPTSGNEQFF

j_gene: TRBJ1-4
v_gene: TRBV7-9
CDR3aa: CASRDRGENEKLFF

j_gene: TRBJ1-1
v_gene: TRBV11-2
CDR3aa: CASSSTGNTEAFF

j_gene: TRBJ2-1
v_gene: TRBV27
CDR3aa: CASSSPGYVDEQFF

j_gene: TRBJ2-7
v_gene: TRBV4-1
CDR3aa: CASSQEQSYSRYEQYF

j_gene: TRBJ1-2
v_gene: TRBV4-3
CDR3aa: CASSQGPSGGINYGYTF

j_gene: TRBJ2-7
v_gene: TRBV18
CDR3aa: CASSATGTEIHEQYF

j_gene: TRBJ1-1
v_gene: TRBV27
CDR3aa: CASSFDLARTEAFF

j_gene: TRBJ2-5
v_gene: TRBV5-1
CDR3aa: CASSLGSGFVGETQYF

j_gene: TRBJ2-7
v_gene: TRBV19
CDR3aa: CASSIRQGPNYEQYF

j_gene: TRBJ2-3
v_gene: TRBV7-9
CDR3aa: CASSSLRGASTDTQYF

j_gene: TRBJ2-1
v_gene: TRBV28
CDR3aa: CASSASRDRVNEQFF

j_gene: TRBJ1-2
v_gene: TRBV29-1
CDR3aa: CSVEDRTGDGYTF

j_gene: TRBJ1-2
v_gene: TRBV6-6
CDR3aa: CASSTPDSLRGYTF

j_gene: TRBJ1-4
v_gene: TRBV4-2
CDR3aa: CASSQDASTNEKLFF

j_gene: TRBJ2-4
v_gene: TRBV5-1
CDR3aa: CASRNDRGSNIQYF

j_gene: TRBJ2-7
v_gene: TRBV5-5
CDR3aa: CASSRDSRGYF

j_gene: TRBJ2-5
v_gene: TRBV6-5
CDR3aa: CASSDPNKPGTQYF

j_gene: TRBJ2-7
v_gene: TRBV7-9
CDR3aa: CASSLASGSGAYEQYF

j_gene: TRBJ2-7
v_gene: TRBV5-1
CDR3aa: CASSLEGTGGYF

j_gene: TRBJ1-2
v_gene: TRBV4-1
CDR3aa: CASSQTGGWGGYTF

j_gene: TRBJ1-2
v_gene: TRBV7-2
CDR3aa: CASSLGSETGGGYTF

j_gene: TRBJ2-2
v_gene: TRBV19
CDR3aa: CASSRSFGLSGGVTGELFF

j_gene: TRBJ2-1
v_gene: TRBV7-8
CDR3aa: CASSKDRYLNNEQFF

j_gene: TRBJ1-2
v_gene: TRBV4-1
CDR3aa: CASSQVMRGRFEGYTF

j_gene: TRBJ1-2
v_gene: TRBV6-5
CDR3aa: CASSYKDEGAYGYTF

j_gene: TRBJ2-7
v_gene: TRBV10-2
CDR3aa: CASSEILRLTEQYF

j_gene: TRBJ2-7
v_gene: TRBV10-1
CDR3aa: CASSRGTVSYEQYF

j_gene: TRBJ2-5
v_gene: TRBV9
CDR3aa: CASSVVTGLLETQYF

j_gene: TRBJ1-5
v_gene: TRBV28
CDR3aa: CASKLTINQPQHF

j_gene: TRBJ2-3
v_gene: TRBV6-1
CDR3aa: CASSASLAGSTDTQYF

j_gene: TRBJ2-4
v_gene: TRBV6-6
CDR3aa: CASSQRTVHIQYF

j_gene: TRBJ1-2
v_gene: TRBV6-5
CDR3aa: CASSYKNRGGYGYTF

j_gene: TRBJ1-4
v_gene: TRBV25-1
CDR3aa: CASSEGSGWEKLFF

j_gene: TRBJ2-7
v_gene: TRBV7-9
CDR3aa: CASSARLAGATYEQYF

j_gene: TRBJ1-4
v_gene: TRBV9
CDR3aa: CASSTDRGRSNEKLFF

j_gene: TRBJ2-1
v_gene: TRBV6-1
CDR3aa: CASSERDRGNNEQFF

j_gene: TRBJ2-3
v_gene: TRBV7-9
CDR3aa: CASSNSGTSGDTQYF

j_gene: TRBJ2-1
v_gene: TRBV5-6
CDR3aa: CASSEDRGRTYNEQFF

j_gene: TRBJ1-5
v_gene: TRBV7-2
CDR3aa: CASSLGSYSNQPQHF

j_gene: TRBJ2-3
v_gene: TRBV4-3
CDR3aa: CASSDSVTDTQYF

j_gene: TRBJ1-1
v_gene: TRBV4-1
CDR3aa: CASSQEGAGYAEAFF

j_gene: TRBJ2-1
v_gene: TRBV6-6
CDR3aa: CASGDFTYNEQFF

j_gene: TRBJ1-3
v_gene: TRBV5-1
CDR3aa: CATTGDGNTIYF

j_gene: TRBJ2-7
v_gene: TRBV5-1
CDR3aa: CASSSPSGYRYF

j_gene: TRBJ1-1
v_gene: TRBV10-1
CDR3aa: CASSVDRLTEAFF

j_gene: TRBJ2-5
v_gene: TRBV6-5
CDR3aa: CASSYDDSQETQYF

j_gene: TRBJ2-7
v_gene: TRBV5-1
CDR3aa: CASSLGDIRSYEQYF

j_gene: TRBJ1-1
v_gene: TRBV28
CDR3aa: CASSFMSEAFF

j_gene: TRBJ1-1
v_gene: TRBV30
CDR3aa: CAWNVQQPEAFF

j_gene: TRBJ2-7
v_gene: TRBV6-5
CDR3aa: CASCQGDEQYF

j_gene: TRBJ1-2
v_gene: TRBV25-1
CDR3aa: CASRGTGNYGYTF

j_gene: TRBJ2-7
v_gene: TRBV2
CDR3aa: CASSVERTSGSGAYEQYF

j_gene: TRBJ2-2
v_gene: TRBV30
CDR3aa: CAWRREIGELFF